The rows below give T cell receptor beta chains drawn from one sample of a study of identical twins. TCRdb re-called the 5' RACE reads with MiXCR, one entry per CDR3 protein. Counted here are 1,800,000 or so distinct CDR3 sequences, more than 30% occurring once; the ten biggest clones make up roughly 0.3%. Sequencing used cord blood. Receptors originate from a newborn girl in good health. Both conserved end residues are part of each CDR3. A D gene is named only where the DNA matches it firmly. Not all rows give a size; the values are once, few, many and, for expanded clones, a class.

>.|TRBV20-1|TRBD2|TRBJ2-3
TGCAGTGCCAACAGGAGGGCGGGAGGGCCGACAGATACGCAGTATTTT
CSANRRAGGPTDTQYF
>few|TRBV7-9|.|TRBJ1-2
TGTGCCAGCAGCTTAGGAGTTTTCTATGGCTACACCTTC
CASSLGVFYGYTF
>few|TRBV20-1|.|TRBJ2-7
TGCAGTGCTAGGGGACCGGGCAATGAGCAGTACTTC
CSARGPGNEQYF
>few|TRBV12-3/TRBV12-4|TRBD2|TRBJ2-3
TGTGCCAGCAGTTCTCCCGGGACTAGTTACACAGATACGCAGTATTTT
CASSSPGTSYTDTQYF
>.|TRBV13|TRBD2|TRBJ2-3
TGTGCCAGCAGTTCAATAGCGGGGGCAACGGGCACAGATACGCAGTATTTT
CASSSIAGATGTDTQYF
>few|TRBV18|TRBD2|TRBJ2-3
TGTGCCAGCTCACCACCTTGGCTAGCGGGGGACACAGATACGCAGTATTTT
CASSPPWLAGDTDTQYF
>few|TRBV3-1|.|TRBJ2-5
TGTGCCAGCAGCCCGAACCCCTCGGGAACCCAGTACTTC
CASSPNPSGTQYF
>.|TRBV25-1|TRBD2|TRBJ2-5
TGTGCCAGCAGTCTCTGGGGGGGACTAGCGAACAATGAGCAGTACTTC
CASSLWGGLANNEQYF
>few|TRBV28|.|TRBJ2-7
TGTGCCAGCAGCTCGACAGTCTACTACTCCTACGAGCAGTACTTC
CASSSTVYYSYEQYF
>many|TRBV27|TRBD1|TRBJ2-1
TGTGCCAGCAGTTTCGGACAGGGGACCTACAATGAGCAGTTCTTC
CASSFGQGTYNEQFF
>.|TRBV29-1|.|TRBJ1-5
TGCAGCGTTGTAGAGGGCCAATATAGCAATCAGCCCCAGCATTTT
CSVVEGQYSNQPQHF
>.|TRBV5-1|.|TRBJ1-1
TGCGCCAGCAGCCTAGACGTTCGGGTGGAGAACACTGAAGCTTTCTTT
CASSLDVRVENTEAFF